This T cell receptor (beta chain) is from a study of chemoradiotherapy in HPV16-positive cancers. Findings and limits, study-wide: Functional assays defining HPV-specific T cells used only a couple of HPV16-positive patients.

As concerns this clone: The antigen is unknown.

The CDR3 contains 14 residues. Germline V gene sequence: CDR1 SGHTA, CDR2 FQGNSA. V was cut by 4 bases and J by 3 bases, with 12 bases left in between. Sequencing used immunoSEQ multiplex PCR; TCRdb keeps in-frame clones, though not all of them. The table lists 5,800 or so clones, approximately 90% of them singletons. Material: blood, obtained from a patient who underwent chemoradiotherapy. The V call is TRBV7-2, the J call TRBJ2-5, with D possibly TRBD2 on 6 matching bases. The receptor comes from a human donor with HPV-associated anogenital cancer. The CDR3 loop is CASSWREFEETQYF. The CDR3, as DNA: TGTGCCAGCAGCTGGAGGGAGTTTGAAGAGACCCAGTACTTC.